This T cell receptor beta chain was obtained from a study of early T cells in non-severe SARS-CoV-2 infection. Unique molecular identifier tags were affixed to discrete cDNA molecules. TCRdb processed the 5' RACE reads anew with MiXCR; each CDR3 protein has one entry. This sample yields under 140,000 distinct CDR3 sequences, of which roughly an eighth are seen a single time; 3.5% to 4% belongs to the top ten. Trimming left V 8 bases short and J 5 bases short, with 13 bases between. Germline V lookup: CDR1 SGHTA, CDR2 FQGNSA. This CDR3 region has 12 residues. The chain carries TRBV7-2 and TRBJ2-7; D unresolved. This sequence was found in an adult who was a healthcare worker with PCR-confirmed SARS-CoV-2 infection or an uninfected control (not recorded which). The source material was whole blood, sampled at baseline. The CDR3 sequence is CASSGHGNEQYF. In DNA, the CDR3 is TGTGCCAGCTCAGGCCATGGGAACGAGCAGTACTTC.